Below are 2 T cell receptor beta chains sequenced from a single sample in a study of T cell responses to AZD1222 COVID-19 vaccine. Using immunoSEQ multiplex PCR, the repertoire was profiled, and TCRdb retains in-frame clones only, with some absent. The data hold roughly 91,000 clones, with approximately 89% observed a single time. Source: peripheral blood, taken on day 0 of AZD1222 vaccination. These receptors were collected from an adult in good health.

This chain uses TRBV27 with TRBJ2-3; 9 bases are shared with TRBD2. This CDR3 is built from 15 residues. Germline V gene sequence: CDR1 MNHEY, CDR2 SMNVEV (reference sequence). V was clipped by 5 bases and J by 8 bases; unmatched bases: 11. The CDR3 DNA is TGTGCCAGCAGTCCCAGCGGCGGGAGGGTTGGTACGCAGTATTTT. This translates into CASSPSGGRVGTQYF.

This sequence joins TRBV3-1 (or the pseudogene TRBV3-2) and TRBJ1-1; TRBD1 might be the D (5 bases). Looked up from germline, CDR1 is LGHDT and CDR2 is YNNKEL (reference sequence). CDR3 length equals 15 residues. The V gene lost 5 bases and the J gene lost 4 bases, with 17 bases spanning the gap. CDR3 loop: CASSGGGTFSTEAFF. The CDR3 DNA reads as TGTGCCAGCAGCGGGGGGGGTACGTTTAGCACTGAAGCTTTCTTT.